The following is a TCR beta chain sequence with its context. Its specificity is not known. The sample originates from a study of T cell responses to AZD1222 COVID-19 vaccine. Study-level results: Spike-specific TCR depth and breadth grew after two AZD1222 doses. Clonal diversity may have been underestimated, and the donors were mostly white British, with more females than males. Across spike, vaccine-associated CD4 TCRs were found, dominant at 160-218 and 743-854.

This CDR3 is built from 13 residues. V lost 4 bases and J lost 4, with 10 bases in between. The germline V gene has CDR1 GTSNPN and CDR2 SVGIG (reference sequence). Clones were sequenced by immunoSEQ multiplex PCR, and TCRdb holds only the in-frame ones, with some missing. This repertoire shows roughly 53,000 clones, approximately 85% found once; its top ten account for roughly a fifth. The receptor was derived from an adult in good health. The sequences come from peripheral blood, collected on day 0 of MenACWY control vaccination. The chain joins TRBV30 to TRBJ2-2; D remains unclear. CDR3 in amino acids: CAWKGATTGELFF. The CDR3 DNA follows: TGTGCCTGGAAGGGTGCCACCACCGGGGAGCTGTTTTTT.